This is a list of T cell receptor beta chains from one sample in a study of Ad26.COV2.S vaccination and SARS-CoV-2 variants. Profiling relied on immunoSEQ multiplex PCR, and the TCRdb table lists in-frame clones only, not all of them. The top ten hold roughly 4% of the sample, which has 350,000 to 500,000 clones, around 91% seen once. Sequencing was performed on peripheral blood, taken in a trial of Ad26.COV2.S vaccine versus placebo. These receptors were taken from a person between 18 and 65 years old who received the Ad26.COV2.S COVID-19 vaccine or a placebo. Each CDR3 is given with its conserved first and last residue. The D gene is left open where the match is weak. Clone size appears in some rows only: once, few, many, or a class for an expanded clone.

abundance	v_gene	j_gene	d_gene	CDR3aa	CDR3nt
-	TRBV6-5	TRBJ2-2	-	CASSRRDPSPGELFF	TGTGCCAGCAGTAGGCGGGACCCTAGCCCCGGGGAGCTGTTTTTT
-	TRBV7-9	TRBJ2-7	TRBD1	CASSSTTGTGGREQYF	TGTGCCAGCAGCTCGACGACCGGGACAGGGGGGAGGGAGCAGTACTTC
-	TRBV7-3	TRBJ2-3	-	CASSQIADTQYF	TGTGCCAGCAGCCAGATAGCAGATACGCAGTATTTT
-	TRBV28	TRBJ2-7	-	CASRTLPPHEQYF	TGTGCCAGCAGAACCCTCCCCCCCCACGAGCAGTACTTC
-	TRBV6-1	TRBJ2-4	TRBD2	CASSEANGRAGDIQYF	TGTGCCAGCAGTGAAGCAAACGGGAGGGCCGGGGACATTCAGTACTTC
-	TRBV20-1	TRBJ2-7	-	CSALGGYF	TGCAGCGCCCTCGGTGGCTACTTC
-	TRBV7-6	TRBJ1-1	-	CASSLAGLNTEAFF	TGTGCCAGCAGCTTAGCGGGATTGAACACTGAAGCTTTCTTT
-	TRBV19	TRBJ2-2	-	CASSIDGLGGGELFF	TGTGCCAGTAGTATAGACGGACTGGGTGGGGGGGAGCTGTTTTTT
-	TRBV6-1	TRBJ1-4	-	CASSEEGGRGGEKLFF	TGTGCCAGCAGTGAAGAAGGAGGGCGAGGGGGGGAAAAACTGTTTTTT
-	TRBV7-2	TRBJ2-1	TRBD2	CASSLRSGTSGANEQFF	TGTGCCAGCAGCTTAAGATCCGGGACTAGCGGGGCCAATGAGCAGTTCTTC
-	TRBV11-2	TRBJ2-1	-	CASSLGQSPEQFF	TGTGCCAGCAGCTTGGGGCAATCCCCTGAGCAGTTCTTC
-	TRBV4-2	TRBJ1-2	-	CARWTYGYTF	TGTGCCCGTTGGACCTATGGCTACACCTTC
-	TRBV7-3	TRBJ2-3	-	CASSQTYQDTQYF	TGTGCCAGCAGCCAAACCTATCAGGATACGCAGTATTTT
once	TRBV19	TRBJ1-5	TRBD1	CASSQTWTGELGRYSNQPQHF	TGTGCCAGTAGTCAGACTTGGACAGGGGAATTGGGGAGATATAGCAATCAGCCCCAGCATTTT
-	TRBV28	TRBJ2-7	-	CASYDRLGEQYF	TGTGCCAGCTACGACAGATTAGGCGAGCAGTACTTC